The TCR beta chain under discussion was sequenced for a study of response to subunit inactivated influenza vaccine. TCRdb passed the RT-PCR reads through MiXCR, listing each CDR3 protein once. This table has 500,000 or so distinct CDR3 sequences, approximately 10% appearing once. V gave up 5 bases and J gave up 6 bases; unmatched junction bases: 11. The CDR3 runs 15 residues. CDR1 and CDR2 from the germline V gene are SGHVS and FNYEAQ. Findings and caveats of the study: Few additional T cells are recruited per seasonal influenza vaccination, authors suggested.

This clonotype was observed a few times. What it recognizes is unknown. The clonotype comes from a man aged 50 to 59 who received an inactivated influenza vaccine. The material sequenced was PBMCs from blood, taken roughly 45 days after vaccination. This chain joins TRBV7-6 and TRBJ2-7; the match to TRBD1 covers 9 bases. The CDR3 DNA sequence: TGTGCCAGCAGCGCCCCCGGGACAGGGATTCCCGAGCAGTACTTC. This gives the protein CASSAPGTGIPEQYF. Full variable domain (missing parts from reference TRBV7-6 and TRBJ2-7): GAGVSQSPRYKVTKRGQDVALRCDPISGHVSLYWYRQALGQGPEFLTYFNYEAQQDKSGLPNDRFSAERPEGSISTLTIQRTEQRDSAMYRCASSAPGTGIPEQYFGPGTRLTVT.